Following are 9 T cell receptor beta chains from one sample sequenced in a study of blood T cell repertoires in COVID-19. Sequencing was performed with immunoSEQ multiplex PCR; in TCRdb, only in-frame clones are kept and a portion is missing. Of about 150,000 clones in the sample, about four fifths were seen once. Sequenced material: peripheral blood. These receptors originate from a man aged 60-69 years with acute or convalescent COVID-19.

This chain connects TRBV7-2 to TRBJ2-1; 10 nucleotides agree with TRBD1. The CDR3 runs 16 residues. The ends lost 5 bases at V and 3 bases at J; junction bases unmatched: 7. Germline values: CDR1 SGHTA, CDR2 FQGNSA. The CDR3 spells CASSIRQGAVYNEQFF. The CDR3 nucleotides are TGTGCCAGCAGCATTAGACAGGGGGCGGTCTACAATGAGCAGTTCTTC.

The DNA of the CDR3 is TGTGCTAGTGGTCCGACAGGGTTAAGAGAGCAGTACTTC. It translates to CASGPTGLREQYF. This chain links TRBV12-5 with TRBJ2-7; TRBD1 matches at 7 bases. This CDR3 has 13 residues. The trim removed 5 bases at V and 7 bases at J, leaving 8 bases unmatched. CDR1 and CDR2 (germline): LGHNT, FRNRAP.

V is TRBV7-9 and J is TRBJ2-1; 10 positions agree with TRBD2. This CDR3 region has 15 residues. V was clipped by 8 bases and J by 5 bases; unmatched bases: 9. Germline V lookup: CDR1 SEHNR, CDR2 FQNEAQ (reference sequence). CDR3 DNA: TGTGCCAGCGGCCCTAGGGGACTAGCGAACAATGAGCAGTTCTTC. Translation: CASGPRGLANNEQFF.

The chain recombines TRBV6-5 with TRBJ2-1; weak D call: TRBD2 (6 bases). V lost 2 bases to trimming and J lost 1 base, with 9 bases between them. Germline CDR1 MNHEY, CDR2 SVGAGI. The CDR3 is 15 residues long. The CDR3 DNA reads TGTGCCAGCAGTTACGGGGGGAGGTCCTACAATGAGCAGTTCTTC. Protein: CASSYGGRSYNEQFF.

This clone has only one observation. The chain employs TRBV6-5 and TRBJ1-4; TRBD1 aligns across 7 bases. Germline V CDR1 and CDR2: MNHEY, SVGAGI. The CDR3 is made up of 15 amino acids. Trimming at V came to 6 bases and at J to 3 bases, leaving 7 bases not matched to a gene. The chain's CDR3 is CASRSTGTANEKLFF. The CDR3 DNA reads TGTGCCAGCAGGTCTACCGGGACAGCTAATGAAAAACTGTTTTTT.

This clone was seen once. V gene TRBV6-2 or TRBV6-3 combines with J gene TRBJ1-2; 10 nucleotides match TRBD1. Germline CDR1 is MNHEY and CDR2 is SVGEGT. Germline trimming cut 5 bases from V and 4 bases from J; bases unmatched to any gene: 7. This CDR3 spans 15 amino acids. CDR3 residues: CASSPDRGRTYGYTF. In nucleotides, the CDR3 is TGTGCCAGCAGTCCAGACAGGGGGCGGACCTATGGCTACACCTTC.

The V call is TRBV19, the J call TRBJ1-3, with D perhaps matching TRBD1 (5 bases). V lost 3 bases and J lost 2, with 8 bases in between. This CDR3 region has 14 residues. CDR1 LNHDA and CDR2 SQIVND come from the germline V gene (reference sequence). CDR3 nucleotide sequence: TGTGCCAGTAGTATCCGCAGGGCTGGAAACACCATATATTTT. Translation: CASSIRRAGNTIYF.

The genes are TRBV28 and TRBJ2-2, with D maybe TRBD2 (6 bases). In germline, CDR1 is MDHEN, CDR2 SYDVKM. There are 16 residues in the CDR3. Trimming shortened V by 5 bases and J by 0 bases, and 13 bases separated the two germline ends. The DNA for the CDR3 is TGTGCCAGCAGTCCTGCCGGGGGATCGAACACCGGGGAGCTGTTTTTT. Residues: CASSPAGGSNTGELFF.

The chain is built from TRBV28 and TRBJ1-4; D might be TRBD1 (5 bases). The length of the CDR3 is 16 residues. Trimming removed 5 bases from V and 8 bases from J, with 21 bases in between. CDR1 is MDHEN and CDR2 is SYDVKM in the germline V gene. The CDR3 sequence is CASSPPGGPRGEKLFF. The CDR3 DNA reads TGTGCCAGCAGTCCCCCGGGAGGACCCCGGGGGGAAAAACTGTTTTTT.